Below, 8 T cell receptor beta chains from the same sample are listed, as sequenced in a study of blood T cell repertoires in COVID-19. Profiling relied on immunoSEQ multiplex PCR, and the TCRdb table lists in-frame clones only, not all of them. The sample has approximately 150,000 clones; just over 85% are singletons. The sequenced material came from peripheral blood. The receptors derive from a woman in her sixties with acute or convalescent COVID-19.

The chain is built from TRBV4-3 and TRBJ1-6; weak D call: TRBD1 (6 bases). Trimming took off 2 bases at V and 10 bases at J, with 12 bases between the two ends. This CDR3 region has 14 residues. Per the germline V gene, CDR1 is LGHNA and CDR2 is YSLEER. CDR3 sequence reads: CASSQQGSGSPLHF. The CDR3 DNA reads TGCGCCAGCAGCCAACAGGGGTCGGGGTCACCCCTCCACTTT.

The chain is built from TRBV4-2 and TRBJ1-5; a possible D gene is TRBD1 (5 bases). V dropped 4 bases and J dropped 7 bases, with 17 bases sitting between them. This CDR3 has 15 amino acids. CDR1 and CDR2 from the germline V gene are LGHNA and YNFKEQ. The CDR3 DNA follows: TGTGCCAGCAGCCGGTATAATGACGCAGGGCAGCCCCAGCATTTT. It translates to CASSRYNDAGQPQHF.

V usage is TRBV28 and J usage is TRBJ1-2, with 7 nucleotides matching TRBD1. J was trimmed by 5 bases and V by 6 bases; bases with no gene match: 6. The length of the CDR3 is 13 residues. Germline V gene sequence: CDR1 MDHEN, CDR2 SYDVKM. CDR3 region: CASRLTGQYGYTF. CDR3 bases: TGTGCCAGCAGGTTGACAGGGCAATATGGCTACACCTTC.

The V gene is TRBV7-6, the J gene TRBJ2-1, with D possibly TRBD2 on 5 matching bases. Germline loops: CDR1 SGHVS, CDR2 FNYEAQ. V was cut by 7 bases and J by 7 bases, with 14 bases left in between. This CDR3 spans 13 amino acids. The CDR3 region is CASTSNPGNEQFF. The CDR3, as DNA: TGTGCCAGCACCTCAAATCCGGGGAATGAGCAGTTCTTC.

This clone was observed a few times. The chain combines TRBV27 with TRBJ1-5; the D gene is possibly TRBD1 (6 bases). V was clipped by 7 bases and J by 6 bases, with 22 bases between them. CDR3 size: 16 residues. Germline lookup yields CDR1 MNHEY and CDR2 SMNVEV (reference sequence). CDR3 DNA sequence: TGTGCCAGCACCCCAAGGGGGACCGTGGGTGGTCAGCCCCAGCATTTT. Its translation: CASTPRGTVGGQPQHF.

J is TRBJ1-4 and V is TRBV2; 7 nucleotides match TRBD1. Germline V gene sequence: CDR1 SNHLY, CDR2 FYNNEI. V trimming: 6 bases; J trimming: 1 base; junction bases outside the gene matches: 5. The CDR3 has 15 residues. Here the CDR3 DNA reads TGTGCCAGCAGGGTTGGGACAGTAACTAATGAAAAACTGTTTTTT. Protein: CASRVGTVTNEKLFF.

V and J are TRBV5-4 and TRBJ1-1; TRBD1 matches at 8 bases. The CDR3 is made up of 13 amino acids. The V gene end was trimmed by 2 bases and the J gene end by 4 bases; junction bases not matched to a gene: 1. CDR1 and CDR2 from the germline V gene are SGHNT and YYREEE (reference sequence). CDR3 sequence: CASSFGQGTEAFF. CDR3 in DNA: TGTGCCAGCAGCTTTGGACAGGGCACTGAAGCTTTCTTT.

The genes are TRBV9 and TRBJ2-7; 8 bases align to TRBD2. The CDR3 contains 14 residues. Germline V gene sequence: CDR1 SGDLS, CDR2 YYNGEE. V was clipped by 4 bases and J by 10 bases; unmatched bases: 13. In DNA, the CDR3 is TGTGCCAGCAGCCCCAGGGCGGGGGGCAGGGAACAGTACTTC. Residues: CASSPRAGGREQYF.